This TCR beta chain was sequenced in a study of vaccination and CD4 T cells after COVID-19 (dated by TCRdb to 2022 to 2024). Broadly, across the study: Convalescent patients had a positive SARS-CoV-2 result on nasal swab PCR, and of these patients, several had mild disease and one had severe disease. Post-COVID blood samples from convalescent patients were collected a median of approximately 100 days after diagnosis, with a range of roughly 35 to 180 days. Each participant got two doses of either the Pfizer-BioNTech BNT162b2 vaccine (n=8) or the Moderna mRNA-1273 vaccine (n=2). For stimulating the cultures, overlapping spike peptide pools were used, derived from SARS-CoV-2 as well as from the common cold coronaviruses HCoV-NL63, HCoV-OC43 and HCoV-229E. As controls, cultures received a CEFX viral epitope pool (the positive control), an HIV-1 Nef peptide pool (the negative control), or no peptide at all. The convalescent cohort included six males and four females, with two Hispanic individuals, seven Caucasians, two Asians and one multiracial person. The time from the second vaccine dose to post-vaccine blood sampling had a median of around 72 days and ranged from roughly 12 to 241 days. In some eleven COVID-19 convalescent patients and a handful of infection-naive healthy vaccine recipients, researchers compared the spike-specific CD4+ TCR repertoire from before mRNA vaccination with the repertoire from after. Here is what the overall study found, with its caveats: The study included relatively few convalescent patients and did not analyze early timepoints after natural infection. Nearly all vaccine-specific clones in convalescent patients (304 of 307) were mono-reactive for SARS-CoV-2 spike rather than cross-reactive with common cold coronaviruses. Although the median number of SARS-CoV-2-reactive clonotypes went up from roughly 23 after infection to 38 after vaccination, the increase was not significant. Among convalescent patients, a median about 86% of the SARS-CoV-2-reactive clones seen after vaccination appeared only after vaccination, which suggests priming specific to the vaccine.

Read against the paper, the sample's treatment or condition label means: approximately nine-day PBMC culture with coronavirus spike peptide pools or control peptides (ViraFEST assay). The ViraFEST assay was used in the study, in which antigen-specific T cells were expanded with peptide pools and expanded clonotypes were subsequently identified by TCR sequencing. The positive SARS-CoV-2 PCR tests of the convalescent patients were dated from March to December 2020, before the Alpha, Beta and Delta variants emerged in the United States. Fewer than 2.5 million PBMCs per well were cultured in IMDM with 5% human AB serum and 8 to 10 IU/ml IL-2, plus 10 ug/ml peptide pools. On days 3 and 7, half of the culture medium was replaced with fresh IL-2-containing medium. After about 10 days of culture, CD4+ T cells were isolated by negative selection using the EasySep CD4+ T cell isolation kit. PBMCs were separated from whole blood using Ficoll-Paque Plus gradient centrifugation and then either used fresh or cryopreserved at -140C. In general, triplicate wells were set up for every culture condition.

As concerns this clonotype: The antigen it binds to is not known. The sample holds no much larger clone one base away, and base qualities are not on file.

V is cut by 7 bases and J by 6 bases, and the space between the germline ends is 10 bases. The CDR3 runs 10 amino acids, cysteine and phenylalanine included. Only the CDR3 DNA is retained, 30 bases long and in frame from the first base. The germline V gene (reference sequence) supplies CDR1 GTSNPN and CDR2 SVGIG. Receptor amplification or capture employed PCR. DNA from cultured CD4+ T cells underwent TCR sequencing with the Oncomine TCR Beta short-read assay at the Johns Hopkins FTIC core. The QIAamp micro DNA kit was used to extract genomic DNA from the cultured CD4+ T cells. The Oncomine TCR Beta libraries from cultured CD4+ T cells were pooled using unique dual indexes and then sequenced on an Illumina iSeq 100. In the paper's pipeline: Non-productive sequences were filtered out, and CDR3s that did not start with C, did not end with F or W, or were shorter than 7 amino acids were discarded. The MANAFEST web application was used to identify antigen-specific clonotypes by comparing peptide-stimulated wells against reference wells and other culture wells. An FDR below 0.05, an odds ratio above 5, and a productive frequency above 0.1% in at least two of three replicate wells were required for clones to be considered positive. A clonotype counted as cross-reactive if it showed significant expansion both in the SARS-CoV-2 spike wells and in at least one common cold coronavirus spike condition. Levenshtein distances (stringdist) and unrooted phylogenetic trees (ape) in R version 3.6.1 were used to assess CDR3 homology. The public reads were reanalyzed by TCRdb: fastp trimming at Q25, MiXCR alignment, in-frame beta chains only. Rows merge per CDR3 protein into single entries with the most common DNA and genes. The V and J calls were not made by the authors but by TCRdb's processing. The sample table records about 14,000 distinct CDR3 sequences; 60% to 70% of these occur just once. Of the sample, about 7.8% falls within the top ten clones.

The chain is encoded by TRBV30 joined to TRBJ2-7, with the D gene uncertain. This sequence originates from a human donor who had recovered from COVID-19. Sequenced material: CD4+ T cells from blood, cultured in vitro. The sequence in DNA is TGTGCCTTCTCCCGTGGCGAGCAGTACTTC. The encoded protein is CAFSRGEQYF.